This TCR beta chain originates from a study of regulatory T cells in long-lasting Graves disease (dated by TCRdb to about 2021). Turning to the overall study: Antithyroid drugs had been taken for less than 3 months by newly diagnosed Graves' disease patients. This study used TCR sequencing and RNA sequencing of peripheral blood to compare persistent Graves' disease patients against newly diagnosed Graves' disease patients. The study took place in China and was registered as a clinical trial. A total of around 35 samples underwent TCR sequencing, from about 13 patients with persistent Graves' disease and around 20 patients with newly diagnosed Graves' disease.

From its cysteine to its phenylalanine, the CDR3 spans 15 amino acids. Only CDR3 DNA remains: 45 bases, in frame from the first base. From a lookup of the germline V gene (reference sequence), CDR1 and CDR2 are WNHNN and SYGVQD. At the junction V is shortened by 5 bases and J by 9 bases; bases outside the gene matches: 7. This clonotype has more than one count but fewer than ten. Its antigen is not yet known. No base quality values were provided; no much bigger clone lies one nucleotide off. Library preparation was by multiplex PCR. The sequencer was an Illumina HiSeq 4000. TCR beta libraries were built with iRepertoire HTBI primers and Arm-PCR amplification of CDR3 regions. Before sequencing, the PCR products underwent gel purification. In the source study's methods: Gene usage analysis of CDR3 amino acid clonotypes relied on the approximately 68 TRBV and 15 or so TRBJ segments identified across samples. COPE and FqMerger were used to merge the filtered high-quality paired reads into contigs. BLAST was used to align contigs to the IMGT TRBV, TRBD and TRBJ reference genes, and CDR3 was defined following IMGT. Highly expanded clones were defined as clonotypes with a frequency above 0.1%. Repertoire diversity was measured by Shannon entropy, and V-J evenness by the Gini coefficient. A clonotype found in more than one individual was treated as public. TCRdb reprocessing: public reads trimmed at Q25 with fastp, clones called with MiXCR, in-frame beta chains kept. Every entry covers one CDR3 protein and lists the most common genes and DNA from its rows. These V and J calls originate from TCRdb's pipeline instead of the authors' own analysis. In all, the sample holds about 470,000 distinct CDR3 sequences, and 15% to 20% of those were seen once. Jointly, the top ten make up less than 15% of the sample.

The full study reports these points: The small sample size was acknowledged by the authors as a limitation that may reduce accuracy. Sequencing and analysis were limited to the TCR beta chain. Peripheral blood alone was examined, since thyroid tissue, which constituted the primary lesion, could not be accessed. More public clonotypes were shared among persistent patients (under 3,000) than among newly diagnosed patients (over 900). Compared with newly diagnosed patients, persistent Graves' disease patients had lower TCR Shannon entropy and fewer highly expanded clones, which suggests clonal expansion. TRBV28, TRBJ1-2 and TRBJ2-5 were preferentially used in persistent disease, while TRBV20-1 and TRBJ2-1 were favored in newly diagnosed disease.

The sample's time point label, in plain terms: newly diagnosed GD, antithyroid drugs for less than 3 months. RNA was extracted from PBMCs in TRIzol for both TCR sequencing and RNA sequencing. The diagnosis of Graves' disease followed American Thyroid Association guidelines. Patients for the study were recruited at an endocrinology department in Xi'an, China. Each patient gave around 9.2 milliliters of peripheral blood, collected in an EDTA anticoagulant tube. Ficoll Paque Plus density gradient separation was used to isolate PBMCs, and no further T cell sorting was performed. An Agilent 2100 Bioanalyzer and agarose gel were used to check RNA quality, and a NanoDrop 2000 was used to measure RNA concentration. These records were also assigned to another study, of T cells in Graves' hyperthyroidism and ophthalmopathy. Reported in the second study: A patient counted as having stable Graves' hyperthyroidism if no progression to ophthalmopathy occurred over 18 months of follow-up. The hyperthyroidism patients were between 18 and 65 years old and newly diagnosed, with a disease duration of less than 2 months. Any patient with an uncontrolled infection, another autoimmune disease, pregnancy or lactation was excluded. Diagnoses relied on clinical symptoms, serum thyroxine and TRAb, thyroid ultrasound and orbital computed tomography. The TCR CDR3 was subjected to a first round of RT-PCR using the HTBI primer set and the Qiagen OneStep RT-PCR kit. Most expanded thyroid clonotypes (frequency above 0.001) were also found in blood, which suggests that blood repertoires may mirror thyroid immune responses. A 13 V-J signature model separated ophthalmopathy from stable hyperthyroidism, with around 90% sensitivity and roughly 82% specificity in cross-validation and 80%/75% in testing. In validation, the model predicted progression to ophthalmopathy with approximately 69% sensitivity and less than 75% specificity, a median of 6.5 months before onset. To identify TCR V-J signatures that set the groups apart, the researchers used a discovery cohort of 100 or so patients, made up of 43 with Graves' ophthalmopathy and some 56 with stable Graves' hyperthyroidism. An independent validation cohort of 18 to 20 hyperthyroidism patients and approximately 15 patients who later progressed to ophthalmopathy tested prospective prediction of ophthalmopathy. The 100 or so discovery patients were randomly divided into training and test sets at a 7:3 ratio. Thyroid tissue and blood T-cell repertoires from roughly 6 Graves' hyperthyroidism patients were also compared in the study. Once sampling was done, hyperthyroidism patients were given methimazole at a starting dose of 30 mg daily, whereas ophthalmopathy patients were given high-dose intravenous methylprednisolone. Libraries were constructed in a second round of multiplex PCR, after which size selection and purification were performed. Paired-end sequencing of the libraries was performed with 100 bp reads on an Illumina HiSeq2000. SOAPnuke was used to process the raw data, removing reads that contained adapters or uncalled bases, had a mean Phred below 15, or lacked an exact match to the constant primer or identifier. High-quality paired reads were merged with COPE v1.2.5, and unique nucleotide sequences were defined as clonotypes. Clonotypes were aligned to IMGT TRBV, TRBD and TRBJ reference segments using MiTCR v1.1. The analysis was restricted to V-J combinations with a frequency above 0.0001, which together covered just over 98% of the repertoires. The TCS score was defined as the ratio of F50 (clonal expansion) to E x V (chaos), calculated using BLOSUM62-based TCRdist between CDR3 peptides within each V-J. Welch's t-statistics and random forest reduced roughly 530 V-J features to roughly 13, which were used in a naive Bayes classifier (R e1071). Sample size was not statistically predetermined, and investigators were not blinded to group allocation. The paper reports TCR Vbeta CDR3 sequencing of over 120 peripheral blood samples: around 45 ophthalmopathy, about 75 hyperthyroidism and around 17 progressor patients.

The rearranged chain carries TRBV10-1 and TRBJ2-1, and 13 junction bases match TRBD2. The input for sequencing was peripheral blood mononuclear cells (PBMCs), taken at new diagnosis, from a patient treated with antithyroid drugs. The sequence was obtained from a middle-aged man with Graves disease. Donor details come from another sample of the same person, matched by shared clones. The CDR3: CASSRTSGGKSEQFF. The nucleotide sequence is given as TGCGCCAGCAGTCGGACTAGCGGGGGAAAAAGTGAGCAGTTCTTC.